Listed here are 8 T cell receptor beta chains from one sample, sequenced in a study of PD-L1 blockade in urothelial cancer. TCRdb's copy holds only in-frame clones and misses some; the assay was immunoSEQ multiplex PCR. The sample holds about 100,000 clones, over 75% seen once. Specimen: PBMCs, collected around atezolizumab (anti-PD-L1) treatment. All receptors derive from a man in his fifties with urothelial cancer.

The chain has TRBV28 and TRBJ2-7, with TRBD1 matching over 8 bases. Germline lookup yields CDR1 MDHEN and CDR2 SYDVKM. The CDR3 contains 15 residues. The V segment lost 3 bases and the J segment 0 bases; nucleotides outside the gene matches: 4. CDR3 nucleotides: TGTGCCAGCAGTTTGGTGACAGGGGACTCCTACGAGCAGTACTTC. It is translated as CASSLVTGDSYEQYF. The full variable domain, with the rest looked up from reference TRBV28 and TRBJ2-7, is DVKVTQSSRYLVKRTGEKVFLECVQDMDHENMFWYRQDPGLGLRLIYFSYDVKMKEKGDIPEGYSVSREKKERFSLILESASTNQTSMYLCASSLVTGDSYEQYFGPGTRLTVT.

The DNA of the CDR3 is TGTGCCTGGAGTGTACTGAGCTCCTACGAGCAGTACTTC. Translation: CAWSVLSSYEQYF. The V gene is TRBV30, the J gene TRBJ2-7; D gene unclear. Between the trimmed V and J ends, which lost 0 bases and 0 bases, there was a span of 6 bases. The CDR3 contains 13 residues. CDR1 is GTSNPN and CDR2 is SVGIG in the germline V gene (reference sequence). Filled out from reference TRBV30 and TRBJ2-7, the complete variable domain reads SQTIHQWPATLVQPVGSPLSLECTVEGTSNPNLYWYRQAAGRGLQLLFYSVGIGQISSEVPQNLSASRPQDRQFILSSKKLLLSDSGFYLCAWSVLSSYEQYFGPGTRLTVT.

This chain joins TRBV2 and TRBJ1-1; D perhaps matches TRBD1 (5 bases). The V end was cut by 2 bases, the J end by 1 base, with 11 bases between. The CDR3 is 15 amino acids. The germline CDR1 and CDR2 sequences are SNHLY and FYNNEI. As DNA, the CDR3 is TGTGCCAGCAGTGAACGAAGGACACCGAACACTGAAGCTTTCTTT. This sequence encodes CASSERRTPNTEAFF.

In the case of this clone: Other DNA sequences within the sample encode an identical CDR3. The chain carries TRBV15 and TRBJ1-1, with D perhaps TRBD1 (6 bases). The CDR3 sequence is 14 residues long. V was trimmed by 6 bases and J by 3 bases, leaving 14 bases between them. The V gene's germline CDR1 is LNHNV and CDR2 YYDKDF (reference sequence). CDR3 sequence reads: CATRRRKGDTEAFF. The CDR3 DNA sequence: TGTGCCACCAGGAGGAGGAAGGGGGACACTGAAGCTTTCTTT.

V gene TRBV2 combines with J gene TRBJ2-5; 8 bases line up with TRBD1. Germline loops: CDR1 SNHLY, CDR2 FYNNEI. V dropped 6 bases and J dropped 7; count of bases not matched to a gene: 7. The CDR3 extends over 13 amino acids. The CDR3 DNA follows: TGTGCCAGCAGGGAGACAGGGGCTGGGACCCAGTACTTC. Translating it yields CASRETGAGTQYF.

The chain couples TRBV13 to TRBJ1-1; TRBD1 might be the D (5 bases). The length of the CDR3 is 15 residues. Trimming removed 2 bases from V and 6 bases from J, with 16 bases in between. Germline lookup yields CDR1 PRHDT and CDR2 FYEKMQ (reference sequence). The CDR3, as DNA: TGTGCCAGCAGCTTATTCGGAGGGGAGGGATCTGAAGCTTTCTTT. Translation gives CASSLFGGEGSEAFF.

This chain connects TRBV5-6 to TRBJ2-7; possibly TRBD2 for D (7 bases). Germline CDR1 reads SGHDT; CDR2 reads YYEEEE. V was pared by 4 bases and J by 6 bases, with 23 bases between. The CDR3 is made up of 16 amino acids. This CDR3 is CASSGLSSGGGLEQYF. DNA for the CDR3: TGTGCCAGCAGCGGACTTTCTAGCGGAGGGGGGCTCGAGCAGTACTTC.

V is TRBV9 and J is TRBJ2-1; perhaps TRBD1 as D (6 bases). The V and J ends lost 4 bases and 4 bases respectively, with 18 bases between them. The CDR3 contains 16 residues. The germline V gene encodes CDR1 SGDLS and CDR2 YYNGEE. CDR3 DNA: TGTGCCAGCAGCCAAACTGTCCTGGGGGCATACAATGAGCAGTTCTTC. It encodes CASSQTVLGAYNEQFF.